The entry below gives a single TCR beta chain sequence along with its context. Its antigen is unknown. These data belong to a study of cytotoxic CD8 clonotypes in ibrutinib-treated CLL. Study in general: By median around 69 months, approximately 12 had progressed and approximately 14 stayed remitted; responses had been 2 complete and approximately 24 partial.

V was pared by 8 bases and J by 6 bases, with 22 bases between. The CDR3 loop spans 15 amino acids. The germline V gene encodes CDR1 MNHNS and CDR2 SASEGT. Clones were read by immunoSEQ multiplex PCR, and TCRdb kept only the in-frame ones, dropping some. This sample has 150,000 or so clones, with nearly 90% found just once. Findings and caveats of the study: Sampling schedules were unmatched across sustained-remission and progressing patients.

The receptor's source is a human donor with chronic lymphocytic leukemia. Material: PBMCs, obtained at disease progression, from a patient treated with ibrutinib. This chain joins TRBV6-1 and TRBJ1-2, with D perhaps TRBD1 (5 bases). The DNA of the CDR3 is TGTGCCAGCTTGATACCGGGAAGGACAAATGATGGCTACACCTTC. This translates into CASLIPGRTNDGYTF.